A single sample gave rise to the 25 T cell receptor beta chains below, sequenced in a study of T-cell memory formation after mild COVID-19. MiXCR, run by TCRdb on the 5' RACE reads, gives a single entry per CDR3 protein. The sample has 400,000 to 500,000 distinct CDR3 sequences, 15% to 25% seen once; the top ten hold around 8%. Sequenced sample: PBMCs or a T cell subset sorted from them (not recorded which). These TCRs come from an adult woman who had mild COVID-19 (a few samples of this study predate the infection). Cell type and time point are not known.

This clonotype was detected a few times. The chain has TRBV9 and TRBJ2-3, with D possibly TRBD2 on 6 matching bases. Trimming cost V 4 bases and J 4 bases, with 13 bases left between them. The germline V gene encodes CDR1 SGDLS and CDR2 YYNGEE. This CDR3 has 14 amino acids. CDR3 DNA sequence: TGTGCCAGCAGCCCGAGAGGGGAGGCAGATACGCAGTATTTT. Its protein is CASSPRGEADTQYF.

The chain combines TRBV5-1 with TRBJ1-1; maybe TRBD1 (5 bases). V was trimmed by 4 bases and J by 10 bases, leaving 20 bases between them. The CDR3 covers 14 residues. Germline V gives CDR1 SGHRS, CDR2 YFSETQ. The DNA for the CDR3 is TGCGCCAGCAGCCCCCCTGGGACGACGGGGAGAGCTTTCTTT. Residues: CASSPPGTTGRAFF.

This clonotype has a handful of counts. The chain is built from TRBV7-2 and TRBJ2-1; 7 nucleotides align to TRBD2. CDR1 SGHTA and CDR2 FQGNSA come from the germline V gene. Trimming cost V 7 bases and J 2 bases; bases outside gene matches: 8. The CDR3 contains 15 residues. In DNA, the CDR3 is TGTGCCAGCATCAAGGACCGGGGGGCCTACAATGAGCAGTTCTTC. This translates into CASIKDRGAYNEQFF.

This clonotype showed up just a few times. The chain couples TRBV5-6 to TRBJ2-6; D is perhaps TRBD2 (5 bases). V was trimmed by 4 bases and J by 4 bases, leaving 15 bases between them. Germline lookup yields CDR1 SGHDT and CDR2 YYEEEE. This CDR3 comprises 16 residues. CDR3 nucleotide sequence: TGTGCCAGCAGCCTCTTTGCGGGTTCCGGGGCCAACGTCCTGACTTTC. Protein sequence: CASSLFAGSGANVLTF.

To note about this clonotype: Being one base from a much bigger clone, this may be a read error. The CDR3 DNA is TGCGCCAGCAGCCCGGGACTAGCGGCAGCCAGTGAGCAGTTCTTC. Protein: CASSPGLAAASEQFF. This rearrangement joins TRBV5-1 to TRBJ2-1, with 11 nucleotides matching TRBD2. The trim removed 4 bases at V and 9 bases at J, leaving 9 bases unmatched. Germline values: CDR1 SGHRS, CDR2 YFSETQ. The CDR3 covers 15 residues. The full variable domain, rest sourced from reference TRBV5-1 and TRBJ2-1, is KAGVTQTPRYLIKTRGQQVTLSCSPISGHRSVSWYQQTPGQGLQFLFEYFSETQRNKGNFPGRFSGRQFSNSRSEMNVSTLELGDSALYLCASSPGLAAASEQFFGPGTRLTVL.

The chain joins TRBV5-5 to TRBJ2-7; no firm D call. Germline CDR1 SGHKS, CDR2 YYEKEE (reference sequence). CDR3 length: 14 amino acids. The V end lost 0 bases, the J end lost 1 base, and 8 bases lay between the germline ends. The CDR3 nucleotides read TGTGCCAGCAGCTTGGTAATGGGATCCTACGAGCAGTACTTC. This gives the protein CASSLVMGSYEQYF.

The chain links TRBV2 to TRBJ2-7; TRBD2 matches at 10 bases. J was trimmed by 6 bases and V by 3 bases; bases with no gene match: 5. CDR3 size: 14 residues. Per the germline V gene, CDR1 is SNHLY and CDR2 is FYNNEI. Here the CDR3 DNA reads TGTGCCAGCAGTGAGAGCGGGGGGGCCTCCGAGCAGTACTTC. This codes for CASSESGGASEQYF.

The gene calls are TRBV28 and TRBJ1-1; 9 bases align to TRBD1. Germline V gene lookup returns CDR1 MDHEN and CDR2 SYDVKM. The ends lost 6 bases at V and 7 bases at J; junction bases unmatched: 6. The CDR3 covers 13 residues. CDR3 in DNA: TGTGCCAGCAGGACAGGGGGTAAAAATGAAGCTTTCTTT. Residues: CASRTGGKNEAFF.

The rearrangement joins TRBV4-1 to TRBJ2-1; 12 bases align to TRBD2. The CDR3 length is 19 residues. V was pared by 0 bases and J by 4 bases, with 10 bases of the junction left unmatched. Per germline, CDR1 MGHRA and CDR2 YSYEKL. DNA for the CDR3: TGCGCCAGCAGCCAAGAGAGGGGTGCACTAGCGGGGGGTTACAATGAGCAGTTCTTC. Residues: CASSQERGALAGGYNEQFF.

CDR3 DNA sequence: TGTGCCAGCAGCTTGGGGTTTGGGTTTACCAATGAGCAGTTCTTC. Translating it yields CASSLGFGFTNEQFF. This chain links TRBV5-5 with TRBJ2-1; D remains ambiguous. Germline V gene sequence: CDR1 SGHKS, CDR2 YYEKEE (reference sequence). The CDR3 is 15 amino acids. Between the trimmed V and J ends, which lost 0 bases and 6 bases, there was a span of 13 bases.

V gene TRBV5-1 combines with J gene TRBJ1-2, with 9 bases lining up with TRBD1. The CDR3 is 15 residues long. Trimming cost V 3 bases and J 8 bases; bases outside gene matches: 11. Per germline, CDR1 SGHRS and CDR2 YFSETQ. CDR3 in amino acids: CASSSGTGQAIGYTF. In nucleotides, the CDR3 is TGCGCCAGCAGCTCGGGGACAGGGCAAGCGATCGGCTACACCTTC.

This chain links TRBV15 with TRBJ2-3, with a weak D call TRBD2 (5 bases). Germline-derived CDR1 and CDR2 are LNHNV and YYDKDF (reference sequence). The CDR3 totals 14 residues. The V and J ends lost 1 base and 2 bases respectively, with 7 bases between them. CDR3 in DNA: TGTGCCACCAGCAGAGGCGGGCTCACAGATACGCAGTATTTT. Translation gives CATSRGGLTDTQYF.

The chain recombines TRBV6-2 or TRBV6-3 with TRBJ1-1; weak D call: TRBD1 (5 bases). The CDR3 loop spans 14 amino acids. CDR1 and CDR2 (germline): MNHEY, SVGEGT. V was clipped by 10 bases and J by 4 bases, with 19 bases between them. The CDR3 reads CATDPGMRGTEAFF. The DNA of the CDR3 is TGTGCCACCGACCCGGGGATGAGGGGCACTGAAGCTTTCTTT.

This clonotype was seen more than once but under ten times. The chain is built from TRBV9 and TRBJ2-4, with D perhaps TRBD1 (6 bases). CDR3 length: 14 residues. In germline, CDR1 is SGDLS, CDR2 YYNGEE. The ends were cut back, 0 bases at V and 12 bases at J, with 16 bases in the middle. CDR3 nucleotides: TGTGCCAGCAGCGTAGGGGTGGGGGCCCACGATCAGTACTTC. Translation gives CASSVGVGAHDQYF.

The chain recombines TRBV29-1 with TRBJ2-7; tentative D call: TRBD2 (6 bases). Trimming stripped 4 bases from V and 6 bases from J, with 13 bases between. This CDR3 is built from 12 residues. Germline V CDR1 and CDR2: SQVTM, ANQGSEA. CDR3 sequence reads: CSVVGQGGEQYF. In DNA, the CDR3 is TGCAGCGTTGTAGGGCAGGGAGGCGAGCAGTACTTC.

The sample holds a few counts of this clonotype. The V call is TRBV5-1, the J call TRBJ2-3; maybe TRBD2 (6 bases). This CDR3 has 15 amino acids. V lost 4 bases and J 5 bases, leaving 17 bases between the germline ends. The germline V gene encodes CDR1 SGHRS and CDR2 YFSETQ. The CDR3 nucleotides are TGCGCCAGCAGCCTGGCGGCGGGACTTCAAGATACGCAGTATTTT. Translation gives CASSLAAGLQDTQYF. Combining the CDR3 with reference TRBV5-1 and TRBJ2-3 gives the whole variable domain KAGVTQTPRYLIKTRGQQVTLSCSPISGHRSVSWYQQTPGQGLQFLFEYFSETQRNKGNFPGRFSGRQFSNSRSEMNVSTLELGDSALYLCASSLAAGLQDTQYFGPGTRLTVL.

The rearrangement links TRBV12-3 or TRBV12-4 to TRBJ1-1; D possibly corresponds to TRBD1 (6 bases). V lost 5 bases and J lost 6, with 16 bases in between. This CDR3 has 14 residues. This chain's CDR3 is CASSRTAQGAEAFF. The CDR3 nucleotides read TGTGCCAGCAGTCGGACAGCTCAAGGGGCTGAAGCTTTCTTT.

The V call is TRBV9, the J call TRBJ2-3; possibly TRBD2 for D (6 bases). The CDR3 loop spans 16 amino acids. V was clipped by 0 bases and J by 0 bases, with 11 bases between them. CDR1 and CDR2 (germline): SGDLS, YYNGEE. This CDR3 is CASSVDGRGSTDTQYF. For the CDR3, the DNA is TGTGCCAGCAGCGTAGATGGGCGGGGAAGCACAGATACGCAGTATTTT.

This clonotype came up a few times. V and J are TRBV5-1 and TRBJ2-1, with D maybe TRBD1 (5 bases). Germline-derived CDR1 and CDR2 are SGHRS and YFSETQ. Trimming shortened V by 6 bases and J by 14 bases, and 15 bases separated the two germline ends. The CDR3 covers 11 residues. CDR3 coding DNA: TGCGCCAGCAACTTAGACGGCAGGGAGTTCTTC. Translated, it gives CASNLDGREFF.

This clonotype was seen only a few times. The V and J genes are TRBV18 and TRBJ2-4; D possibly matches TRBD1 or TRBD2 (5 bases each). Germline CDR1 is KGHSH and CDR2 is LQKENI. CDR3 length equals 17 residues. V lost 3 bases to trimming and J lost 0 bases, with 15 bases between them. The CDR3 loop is CASSPPGTLLAKNIQYF. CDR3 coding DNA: TGTGCCAGCTCACCTCCCGGGACCCTTTTAGCCAAAAACATTCAGTACTTC.

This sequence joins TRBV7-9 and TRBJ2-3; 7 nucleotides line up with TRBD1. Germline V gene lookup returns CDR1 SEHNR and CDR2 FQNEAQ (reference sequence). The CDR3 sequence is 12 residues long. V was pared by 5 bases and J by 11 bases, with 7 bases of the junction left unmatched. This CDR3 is CASSPTGTVQYF. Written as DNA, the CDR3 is TGTGCCAGCAGCCCGACCGGGACAGTGCAGTATTTT.

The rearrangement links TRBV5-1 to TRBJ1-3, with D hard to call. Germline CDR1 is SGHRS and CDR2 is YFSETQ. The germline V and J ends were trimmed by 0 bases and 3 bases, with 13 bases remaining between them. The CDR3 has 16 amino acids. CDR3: CASSLVPLRDGNTIYF. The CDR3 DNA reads TGCGCCAGCAGCTTGGTGCCACTGAGGGATGGAAACACCATATATTTT.

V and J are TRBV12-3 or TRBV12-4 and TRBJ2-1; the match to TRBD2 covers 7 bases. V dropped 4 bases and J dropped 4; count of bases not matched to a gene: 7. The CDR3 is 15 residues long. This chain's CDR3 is CASSSASGKYNEQFF. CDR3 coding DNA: TGTGCCAGCAGTTCAGCTAGCGGAAAGTACAATGAGCAGTTCTTC.

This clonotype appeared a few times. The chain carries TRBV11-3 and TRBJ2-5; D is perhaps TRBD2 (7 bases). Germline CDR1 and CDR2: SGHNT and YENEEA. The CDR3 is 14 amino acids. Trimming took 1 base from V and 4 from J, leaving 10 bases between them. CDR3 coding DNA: TGTGCCAGCAGCTTAGTTGGGGGGGCAGAGACCCAGTACTTC. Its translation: CASSLVGGAETQYF. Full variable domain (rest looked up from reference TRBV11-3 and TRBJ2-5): EAGVVQSPRYKIIEKKQPVAFWCNPISGHNTLYWYLQNLGQGPELLIRYENEEAVDDSQLPKDRFSAERLKGVDSTLKIQPAELGDSAVYLCASSLVGGAETQYFGPGTRLLVL.

The CDR3 DNA reads TGTGCCAGCAGTGAAGGAGAGGGAACCGAGCAGTACTTC. Translating gives CASSEGEGTEQYF. This chain links TRBV6-1 with TRBJ2-7; weak D call: TRBD2 (5 bases). CDR3 size: 13 residues. Per germline, CDR1 MNHNS and CDR2 SASEGT. The germline V and J ends were trimmed by 1 base and 6 bases, with 10 bases remaining between them.